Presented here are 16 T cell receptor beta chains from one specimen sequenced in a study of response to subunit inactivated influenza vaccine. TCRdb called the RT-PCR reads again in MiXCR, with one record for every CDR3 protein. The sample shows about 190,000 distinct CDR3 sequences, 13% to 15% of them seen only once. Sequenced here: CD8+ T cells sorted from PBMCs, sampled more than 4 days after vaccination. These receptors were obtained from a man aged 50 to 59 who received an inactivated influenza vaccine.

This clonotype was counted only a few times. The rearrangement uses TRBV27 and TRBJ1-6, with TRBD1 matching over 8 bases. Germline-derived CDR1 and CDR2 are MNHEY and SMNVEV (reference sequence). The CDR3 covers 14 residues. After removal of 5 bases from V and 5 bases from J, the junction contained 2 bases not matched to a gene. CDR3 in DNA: TGTGCCAGCAGTGGACAGGGCCATAATTCACCCCTCCACTTT. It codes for CASSGQGHNSPLHF.

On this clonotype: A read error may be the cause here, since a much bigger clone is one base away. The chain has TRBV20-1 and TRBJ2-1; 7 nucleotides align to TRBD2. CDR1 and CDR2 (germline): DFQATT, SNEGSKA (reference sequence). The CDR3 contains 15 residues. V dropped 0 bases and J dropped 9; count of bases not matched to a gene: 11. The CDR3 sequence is CSARDRARGSTEQFF. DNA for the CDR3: TGCAGTGCTAGAGATCGGGCTCGCGGGAGCACTGAGCAGTTCTTC.

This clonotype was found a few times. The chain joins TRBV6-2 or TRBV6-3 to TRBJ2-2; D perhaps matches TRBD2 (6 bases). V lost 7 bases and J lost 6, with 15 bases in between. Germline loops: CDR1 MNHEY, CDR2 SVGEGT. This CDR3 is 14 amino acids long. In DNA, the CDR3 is TGTGCCAGCACCAATCTGGACTACGCCGGGGAGCTGTTTTTT. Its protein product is CASTNLDYAGELFF.

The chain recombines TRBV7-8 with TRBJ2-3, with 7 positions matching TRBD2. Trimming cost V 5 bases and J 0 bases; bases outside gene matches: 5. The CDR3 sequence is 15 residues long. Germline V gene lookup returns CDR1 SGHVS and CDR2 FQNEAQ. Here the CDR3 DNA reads TGTGCCAGCAGCACGCGGGGGACTAGCACAGATACGCAGTATTTT. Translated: CASSTRGTSTDTQYF. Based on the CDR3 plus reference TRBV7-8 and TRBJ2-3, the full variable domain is GAGVSQSPRYKVAKRGQDVALRCDPISGHVSLFWYQQALGQGPEFLTYFQNEAQLDKSGLPSDRFFAERPEGSVSTLKIQRTQQEDSAVYLCASSTRGTSTDTQYFGPGTRLTVL.

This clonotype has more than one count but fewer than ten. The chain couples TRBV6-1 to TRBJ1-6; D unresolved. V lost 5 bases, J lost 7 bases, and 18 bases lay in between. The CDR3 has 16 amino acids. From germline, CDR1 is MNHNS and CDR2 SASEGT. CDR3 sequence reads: CASSPIETRRNSPLHF. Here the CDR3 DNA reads TGTGCCAGCAGTCCGATAGAGACCAGGCGGAATTCACCCCTCCACTTT.

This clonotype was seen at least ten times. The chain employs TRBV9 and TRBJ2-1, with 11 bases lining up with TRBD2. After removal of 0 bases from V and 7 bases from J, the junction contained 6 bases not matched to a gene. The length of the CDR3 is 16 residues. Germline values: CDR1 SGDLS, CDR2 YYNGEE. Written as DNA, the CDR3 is TGTGCCAGCAGCGTAGAGTGGGCTAGCGGGGGGAATGAGCAGTTCTTC. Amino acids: CASSVEWASGGNEQFF.

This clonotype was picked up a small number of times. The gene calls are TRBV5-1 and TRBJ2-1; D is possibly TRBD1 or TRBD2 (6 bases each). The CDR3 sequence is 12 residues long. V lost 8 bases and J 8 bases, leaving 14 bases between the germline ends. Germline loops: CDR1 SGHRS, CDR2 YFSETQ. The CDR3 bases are TGCGCCAGTCGGCCGGGGGCCGATGAGCAGTTCTTC. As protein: CASRPGADEQFF.

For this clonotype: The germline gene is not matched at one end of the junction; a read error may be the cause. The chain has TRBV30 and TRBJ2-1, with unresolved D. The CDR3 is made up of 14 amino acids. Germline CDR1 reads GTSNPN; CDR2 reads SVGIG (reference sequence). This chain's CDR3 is CAWSTASPGDERFF. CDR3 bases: TGTGCCTGGAGTACAGCGTCCCCCGGCGATGAGCGGTTCTTC.

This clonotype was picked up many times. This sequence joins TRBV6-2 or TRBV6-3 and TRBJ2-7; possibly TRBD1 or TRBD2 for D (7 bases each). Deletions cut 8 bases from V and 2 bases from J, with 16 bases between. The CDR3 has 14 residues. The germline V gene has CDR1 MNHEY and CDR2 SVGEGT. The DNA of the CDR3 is TGTGCCAGCGGGGCGGGGGACAGCACCTACGAGCAGTACTTC. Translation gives CASGAGDSTYEQYF.

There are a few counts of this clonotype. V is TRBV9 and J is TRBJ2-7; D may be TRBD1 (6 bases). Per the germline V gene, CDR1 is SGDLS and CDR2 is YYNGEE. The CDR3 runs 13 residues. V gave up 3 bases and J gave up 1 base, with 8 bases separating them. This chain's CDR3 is CASSETGSYEQYF. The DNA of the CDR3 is TGTGCCAGCAGCGAAACAGGGTCCTACGAGCAGTACTTC.

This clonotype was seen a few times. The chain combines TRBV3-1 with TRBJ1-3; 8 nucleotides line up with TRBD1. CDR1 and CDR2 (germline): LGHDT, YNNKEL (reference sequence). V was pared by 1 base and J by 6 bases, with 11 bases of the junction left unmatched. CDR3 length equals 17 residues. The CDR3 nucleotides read TGTGCCAGCAGCCAAGGGACAGGGCGCGCGGGAGAAAACACCATATATTTT. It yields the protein CASSQGTGRAGENTIYF.

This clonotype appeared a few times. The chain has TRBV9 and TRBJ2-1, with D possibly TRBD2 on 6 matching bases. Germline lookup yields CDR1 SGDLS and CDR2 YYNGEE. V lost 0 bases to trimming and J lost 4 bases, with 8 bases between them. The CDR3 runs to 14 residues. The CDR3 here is CASSVDGLYNEQFF. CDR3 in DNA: TGTGCCAGCAGCGTAGACGGACTATACAATGAGCAGTTCTTC.

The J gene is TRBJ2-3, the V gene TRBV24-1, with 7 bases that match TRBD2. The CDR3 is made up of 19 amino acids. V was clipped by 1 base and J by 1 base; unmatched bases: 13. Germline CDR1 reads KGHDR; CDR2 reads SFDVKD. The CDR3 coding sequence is TGTGCCACCAGTGATTTCCCCTACGGCGGGAGACCTGGCACAGATACGCAGTATTTT. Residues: CATSDFPYGGRPGTDTQYF.

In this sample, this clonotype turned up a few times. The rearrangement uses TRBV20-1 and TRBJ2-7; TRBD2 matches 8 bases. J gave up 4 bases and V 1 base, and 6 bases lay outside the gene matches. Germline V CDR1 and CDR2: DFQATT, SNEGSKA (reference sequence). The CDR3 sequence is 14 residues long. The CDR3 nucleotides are TGCAGTGCTAGAGCTAGCGGGTGGTTATACGAGCAGTACTTC. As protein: CSARASGWLYEQYF.

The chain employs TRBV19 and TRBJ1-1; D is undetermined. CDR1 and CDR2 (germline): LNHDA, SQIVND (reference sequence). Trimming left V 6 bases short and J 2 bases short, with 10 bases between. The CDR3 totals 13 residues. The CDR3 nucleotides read TGTGCCAGTAGGGGGAGAAGCAACACTGAAGCTTTCTTT. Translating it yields CASRGRSNTEAFF.

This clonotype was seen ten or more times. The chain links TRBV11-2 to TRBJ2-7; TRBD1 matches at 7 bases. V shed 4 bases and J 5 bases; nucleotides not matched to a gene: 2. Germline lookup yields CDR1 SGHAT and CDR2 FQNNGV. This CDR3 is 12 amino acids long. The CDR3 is CASSSTGDEQYF. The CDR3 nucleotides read TGTGCCAGCAGCTCAACAGGGGACGAGCAGTACTTC.